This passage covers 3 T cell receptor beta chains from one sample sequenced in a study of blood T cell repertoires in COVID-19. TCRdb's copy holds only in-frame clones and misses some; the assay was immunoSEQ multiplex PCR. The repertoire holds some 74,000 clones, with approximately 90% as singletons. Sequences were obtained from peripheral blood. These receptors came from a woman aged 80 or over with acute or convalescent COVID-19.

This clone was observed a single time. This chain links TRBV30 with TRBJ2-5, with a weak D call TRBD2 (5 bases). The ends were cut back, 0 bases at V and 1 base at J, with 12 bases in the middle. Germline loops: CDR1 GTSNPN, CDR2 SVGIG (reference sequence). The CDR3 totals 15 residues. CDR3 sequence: CAWSVRGSTQETQYF. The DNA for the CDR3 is TGTGCCTGGAGTGTACGAGGGTCGACCCAAGAGACCCAGTACTTC.

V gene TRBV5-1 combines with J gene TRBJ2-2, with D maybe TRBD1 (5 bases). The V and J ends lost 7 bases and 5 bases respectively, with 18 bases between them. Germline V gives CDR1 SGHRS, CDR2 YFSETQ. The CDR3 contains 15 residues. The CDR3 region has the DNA TGCGCCAGCGGCTCCTTTACCCAGGGAACCGGGGAGCTGTTTTTT. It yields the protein CASGSFTQGTGELFF.

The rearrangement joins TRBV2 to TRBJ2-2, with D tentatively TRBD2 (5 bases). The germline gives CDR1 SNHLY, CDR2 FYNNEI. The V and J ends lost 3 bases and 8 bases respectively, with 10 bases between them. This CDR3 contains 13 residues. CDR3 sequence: CASSDMRGGELFF. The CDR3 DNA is TGTGCCAGCAGTGATATGCGCGGGGGGGAGCTGTTTTTT.